These T cell receptor beta chains were read from a single sample in a study of T cells after yellow fever vaccination. TCRdb re-derived calls from the 5' RACE reads in MiXCR, one entry per CDR3 protein. The table has fewer than 350,000 distinct CDR3 sequences, around 3.6% seen once. This specimen was PBMCs, taken on the day of the yellow fever booster vaccination. The source of these receptors is a man aged 18-30 years who received the YFV17D yellow fever vaccine. The CDR3 runs from the conserved cysteine through the conserved F or W. The order of the fields is clone size, V gene, D gene, J gene, CDR3 DNA, CDR3 protein. D genes are given only for firm matches. Clone size is given for some rows only: seen once, a few or many times, or a class if the clone is expanded.

>few|TRBV7-2|-|TRBJ2-5
TGTGCCAGCAGCTTAGTTCGGGGAGGTGGACAAGAGACCCAGTACTTC
CASSLVRGGGQETQYF
>few|TRBV18|TRBD2|TRBJ2-1
TGTGCCAGCATCCCTCCTGCGCGGGGGTACAATGAGCAGTTCTTC
CASIPPARGYNEQFF
>many|TRBV20-1|TRBD2|TRBJ2-3
TGCAGTGCTAGACTTACCGGGGGGGATACGCAGTATTTT
CSARLTGGDTQYF
>-|TRBV5-6|-|TRBJ2-2
TGTGCCAGCAGCTTAGCATTGAACACCGGGGAGCTGTTTTTT
CASSLALNTGELFF
>-|TRBV29-1|TRBD2|TRBJ2-5
TGCAGCATTGAGCGGGGGGGCTGGGAGACCCAGTACTTC
CSIERGGWETQYF
>few|TRBV20-1|TRBD1|TRBJ1-2
TGCAGTGCTAGTTACTCCTCGGACAGGGGGTGGTATGGCTACACCTTC
CSASYSSDRGWYGYTF
>-|TRBV5-1|TRBD1|TRBJ2-1
TGCGCCAGCAGCCCCGACAGGGGCAATGAGCAGTTCTTC
CASSPDRGNEQFF
>many|TRBV29-1|TRBD2|TRBJ2-3
TGCAGCGTTACTAGCGGGGGGAGACCAGGCACAGATACGCAGTATTTT
CSVTSGGRPGTDTQYF
>many|TRBV28|TRBD2|TRBJ2-1
TGTGCCAGCAGTCCGGGACTAGTCAGCTCCTACAATGAGCAGTTCTTC
CASSPGLVSSYNEQFF
>many|TRBV30|-|TRBJ2-1
TGTGCCTGGAGTGCCAACCTAGCAGTTGAGCAGTTCTTC
CAWSANLAVEQFF
>-|TRBV29-1|TRBD1|TRBJ2-3
TGCAGCGTTGGGGCAGGGGGCGCGGCAGATACGCAGTATTTT
CSVGAGGAADTQYF
>-|TRBV18|-|TRBJ2-3
TGTGCCAGCTCACCCCTGCCACGCCGCACAGATACGCAGTATTTT
CASSPLPRRTDTQYF
>-|TRBV4-3|TRBD1|TRBJ1-6
TGCGCCAGCAGCCCTTTACAGGGGGCAGAGAATTCACCCCTCCACTTT
CASSPLQGAENSPLHF
>-|TRBV7-2|-|TRBJ2-3
TGTGCCAGCAGCTTCCACGCTGCGAATACGCAGTATTTT
CASSFHAANTQYF
>few|TRBV5-1|TRBD2|TRBJ2-7
TGCGCCAGCAGCTTCGGACTAGCGTACGAGCAGTACTTC
CASSFGLAYEQYF
>many|TRBV5-4|TRBD2|TRBJ2-3
TGTGCCAGCAGCTTGATTTCGGGGCGGGGGGCCCGGAGCACAGATACGCAGTATTTT
CASSLISGRGARSTDTQYF
>-|TRBV7-2|-|TRBJ2-2
TGTGCCAGCAGTACCAGGGCGATGAACACCGGGGAGCTGTTTTTT
CASSTRAMNTGELFF
>many|TRBV5-1|-|TRBJ2-5
TGCGCCAGCAGCGGGGACTTCGTTGAAGAGACCCAGTACTTC
CASSGDFVEETQYF
>many|TRBV11-2|TRBD1|TRBJ2-3
TGTGCCAGCAGCTTAGGGACAGGGGGGAAGGCAGATACGCAGTATTTT
CASSLGTGGKADTQYF
>few|TRBV29-1|TRBD1|TRBJ1-5
TGCAGCGTTGTATTGGGGACAGGGGGTATTAATCAGCCCCAGCATTTT
CSVVLGTGGINQPQHF
>-|TRBV5-6|TRBD2|TRBJ2-1
TGTGCCAGCAGCTTGATTGGACGGGGGGGAAACAATGAGCAGTTCTTC
CASSLIGRGGNNEQFF
>many|TRBV27|TRBD2|TRBJ2-5
TGTGCCAGCAGTTTAGTACTAGCGGGGGTCCGGGAAGAGACCCAGTACTTC
CASSLVLAGVREETQYF
>few|TRBV29-1|TRBD1|TRBJ2-3
TGCAGCGTTGAAGATCTAAGGACAGGGGGATCAGATACGCAGTATTTT
CSVEDLRTGGSDTQYF
>few|TRBV5-1|-|TRBJ2-1
TGCGCCAGCAGCTTCCCGACTACTTACAATGAGCAGTTCTTC
CASSFPTTYNEQFF
>many|TRBV10-3|-|TRBJ2-3
TGTGCCATCAGTGAGATGGGATCTAGCTGGCAGTATTTT
CAISEMGSSWQYF
>many|TRBV4-1|TRBD2|TRBJ2-7
TGCGCCAGCAGCCACGGTTCTAGCGGGGCCGTGTTATACGAGCAGTACTTC
CASSHGSSGAVLYEQYF
>-|TRBV30|-|TRBJ1-5
TGTGCCTGGAAGGACAACAATCAGCCCCAGCATTTT
CAWKDNNQPQHF
>many|TRBV5-1|-|TRBJ2-7
TGCGCCAGCAGCTTGGAAGTAAACTCCTACGAGCAGTACTTC
CASSLEVNSYEQYF
>few|TRBV30|-|TRBJ2-6
TGTGCCTGGAGTGTAACAGGAAAAAACTCTGGGGCCAACGTCCTGACTTTC
CAWSVTGKNSGANVLTF
>many|TRBV7-6|TRBD1|TRBJ2-1
TGTGCCAGCAGCTTGGGACAGGTTCATGAGCAGTTCTTC
CASSLGQVHEQFF
>many|TRBV15|-|TRBJ2-5
TGTGCCACCAGCCGGGTCCTCCAAGAGACCCAGTACTTC
CATSRVLQETQYF
>many|TRBV21-1|-|TRBJ1-1
TGTGCCAGCAGCATCAGGACATCTCGGAGAACTGAAGCTTTCTTT
CASSIRTSRRTEAFF
>-|TRBV7-6|TRBD1|TRBJ2-1
TGTGCCAGCAGCCAATTCTCGACAGGGGCGAAGTACAATGAGCAGTTCTTC
CASSQFSTGAKYNEQFF
>few|TRBV6-5|-|TRBJ2-7
TGTGCCAGCAGCGGACGGGAAAGAAACGAGCAGTACTTC
CASSGRERNEQYF
>many|TRBV5-1|-|TRBJ1-1
TGCGCCAGCAGAGCGGACGGGAACACTGAAGCTTTCTTT
CASRADGNTEAFF
>many|TRBV27|TRBD1|TRBJ1-5
TGTGCCAGCAGTTTTGAGGGGGCTCAGCCCCAGCATTTT
CASSFEGAQPQHF
>-|TRBV7-2|TRBD1|TRBJ1-2
TGTGCCAGCAGCAGATACAGGGGCGGTAACTATGGCTACACCTTC
CASSRYRGGNYGYTF
>-|TRBV7-7|-|TRBJ2-7
TGTGCCAGCAGCTTAAGAGTCTGGGACGAGCAGTACTTC
CASSLRVWDEQYF
>many|TRBV4-1|-|TRBJ1-5
TGCGCCAGCACCCCCCGGCCCCTGCATAGCAATCAGCCCCAGCATTTT
CASTPRPLHSNQPQHF
>many|TRBV12-3/TRBV12-4|TRBD1|TRBJ1-2
TGTGCCAGCAGCCGTCCCGGGACAGGGCTCTATGGCTACACCTTC
CASSRPGTGLYGYTF
>many|TRBV20-1|TRBD1|TRBJ1-5
TGCAGTGCTAGGGGGGACAGGGTAGGTCAGCCCCAGCATTTT
CSARGDRVGQPQHF
>many|TRBV7-2|-|TRBJ2-5
TGTGCCAGCAGCTTAGGAGTGGCGGCAGAAGAGACCCAGTACTTC
CASSLGVAAEETQYF
>-|TRBV4-3|TRBD2|TRBJ2-2
TGCGCCAGCTCCGGACTAGCGGGGGTTCCCGGGGAGCTGTTTTTT
CASSGLAGVPGELFF
>many|TRBV5-1|-|TRBJ2-1
TGCGCCAGCAGCTTGTCGCGTTGGGGGGTTTCCTACAATGAGCAGTTCTTC
CASSLSRWGVSYNEQFF
>many|TRBV4-3|-|TRBJ1-2
TGCGCCAGCAGCCAAGATGGGAGGACGCTCTACTATGGCTACACCTTC
CASSQDGRTLYYGYTF
>many|TRBV12-3/TRBV12-4|-|TRBJ2-4
TGTGCCAGCAGTTTAGCGGGGGTGGACATTCAGTACTTC
CASSLAGVDIQYF
>-|TRBV6-2/TRBV6-3|-|TRBJ2-1
TGTGCCAGCAGTAGACACAATGAGCAGTTCTTC
CASSRHNEQFF
>many|TRBV5-1|-|TRBJ1-2
TGCGCCAGCAGCTTTTACTTAGGCGGCTACACCTTC
CASSFYLGGYTF
>-|TRBV18|-|TRBJ1-1
TGTGCCAGCTCACCGACAGGCCCAGGGGCTTTCTTT
CASSPTGPGAFF
>many|TRBV5-1|TRBD1|TRBJ1-1
TGCGCCAGCAGCCCCGGGACAGGAAACACTGAAGCTTTCTTT
CASSPGTGNTEAFF
>few|TRBV28|-|TRBJ1-4
TGTGCCAGCAGTTCCCCATCCATCGTGAGGGAAAAACTGTTTTTT
CASSSPSIVREKLFF
>few|TRBV9|-|TRBJ2-5
TGTGCCAGCAGCGGGGGAGCGGGTAGGGGGGAGACCCAGTACTTC
CASSGGAGRGETQYF
>few|TRBV11-2|-|TRBJ2-2
TGTGCCAGCAGCCCCAGTCGGGGGCCGACCGGGGAGCTGTTTTTT
CASSPSRGPTGELFF
>few|TRBV4-3|-|TRBJ1-3
TGCGCCAGCAGCCAAGATATGAGGGAAGTCAGCCGAAACACCATATATTTT
CASSQDMREVSRNTIYF
>few|TRBV12-3/TRBV12-4|TRBD2|TRBJ2-3
TGTGCCAGCAGACCACGGCGGGGAGGACTAGCGGGGGGCACAGATACGCAGTATTTT
CASRPRRGGLAGGTDTQYF
>-|TRBV7-3|TRBD2|TRBJ2-3
TGTGCCAGCAGCTCCCCAGCGGGGGCCGGCACAGATACGCAGTATTTT
CASSSPAGAGTDTQYF
>-|TRBV19|TRBD1|TRBJ1-1
TGTGCTTCAACAGGGGCCACTGAAGCTTTCTTT
CASTGATEAFF
>many|TRBV7-7|-|TRBJ2-2
TGTGCCAGCAGCCCCGACTGGGGGACCGGGGAGCTGTTTTTT
CASSPDWGTGELFF
>-|TRBV5-6|-|TRBJ2-2
TGTGCCAGCAGCTTGGAGCGGTCCCGTAGGACCGGGGAGCTGTTTTTT
CASSLERSRRTGELFF
>-|TRBV4-3|-|TRBJ2-5
TGCGCCAGCAGCCAAGTGGAGGGGACGGCCCAGTACTTC
CASSQVEGTAQYF